This TCR beta chain was recovered during a study of cytomegalovirus exposure and HLA in healthy donors. Whole-study context: A later analysis reported the approximately 120 validation repertoires used the same platform as the approximately 650 first-cohort repertoires. Study-wide results and caveats: Cytomegalovirus association was listed for 150 or so TCR beta chains. Three chains linked to CMV were shown in vitro to be specific for CMV antigens.

Regarding this clone: Its target is not known.

Sequencing was performed with immunoSEQ multiplex PCR; in TCRdb, only in-frame clones are kept and a portion is missing. The data contain approximately 220,000 clones, approximately 87% of them singletons. This CDR3 contains 20 residues. V dropped 0 bases and J dropped 1 base, with 21 bases sitting between them. Germline V gene lookup returns CDR1 LGHNA and CDR2 YSLEER. The TCR sequence derives from a man aged 18 to 30 in good health and CMV-seronegative. Sequenced material: PBMCs. The rearrangement joins TRBV4-3 to TRBJ2-2; D is ambiguous. CDR3 sequence (DNA): TGCGCCAGCAGCCAAGAAACGTCCCTTGCCCGGTTAGAGAACACCGGGGAGCTGTTTTTT. This sequence encodes CASSQETSLARLENTGELFF.